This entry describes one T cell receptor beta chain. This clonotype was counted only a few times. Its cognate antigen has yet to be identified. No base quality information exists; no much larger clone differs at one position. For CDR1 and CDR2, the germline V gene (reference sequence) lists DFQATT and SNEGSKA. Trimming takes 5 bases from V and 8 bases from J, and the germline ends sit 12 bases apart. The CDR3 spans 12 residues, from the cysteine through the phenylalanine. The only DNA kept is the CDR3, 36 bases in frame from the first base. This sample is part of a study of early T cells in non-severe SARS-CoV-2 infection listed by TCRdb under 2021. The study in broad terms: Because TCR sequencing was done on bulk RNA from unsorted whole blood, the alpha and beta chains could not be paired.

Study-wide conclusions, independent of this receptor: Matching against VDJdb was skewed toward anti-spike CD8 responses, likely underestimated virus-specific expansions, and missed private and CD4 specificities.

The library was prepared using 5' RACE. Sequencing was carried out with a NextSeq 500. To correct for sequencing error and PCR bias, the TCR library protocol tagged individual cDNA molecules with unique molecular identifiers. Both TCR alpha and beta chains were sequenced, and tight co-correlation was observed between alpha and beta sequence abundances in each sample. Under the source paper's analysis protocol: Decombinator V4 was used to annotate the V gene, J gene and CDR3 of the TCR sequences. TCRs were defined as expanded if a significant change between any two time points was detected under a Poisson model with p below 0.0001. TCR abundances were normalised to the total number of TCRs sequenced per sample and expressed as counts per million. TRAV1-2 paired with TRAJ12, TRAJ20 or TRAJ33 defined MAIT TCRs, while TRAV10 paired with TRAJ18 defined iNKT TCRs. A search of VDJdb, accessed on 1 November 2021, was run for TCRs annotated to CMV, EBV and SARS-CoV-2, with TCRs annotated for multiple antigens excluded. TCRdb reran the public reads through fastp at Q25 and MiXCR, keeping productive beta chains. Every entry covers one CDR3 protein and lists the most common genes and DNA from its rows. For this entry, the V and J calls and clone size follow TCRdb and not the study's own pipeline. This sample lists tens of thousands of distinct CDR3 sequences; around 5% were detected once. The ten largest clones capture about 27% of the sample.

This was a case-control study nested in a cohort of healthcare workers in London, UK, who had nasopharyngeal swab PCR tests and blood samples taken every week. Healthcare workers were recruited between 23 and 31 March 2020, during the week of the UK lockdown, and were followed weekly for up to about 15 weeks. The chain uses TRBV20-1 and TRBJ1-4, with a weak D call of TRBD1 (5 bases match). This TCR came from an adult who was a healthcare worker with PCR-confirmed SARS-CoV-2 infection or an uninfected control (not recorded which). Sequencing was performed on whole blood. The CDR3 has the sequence CSAPAWGEKLFF. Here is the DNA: TGCAGTGCTCCCGCCTGGGGGGAAAAACTGTTTTTT.